This TCR beta chain came from a study of blood T cell repertoires in COVID-19. Turning to the study itself: Spain, Italy and the United States supplied samples that represented acute and convalescent COVID-19.

Per the germline V gene, CDR1 is SGHAT and CDR2 is FQNNGV. The V gene end was trimmed by 1 base and the J gene end by 7 bases; junction bases not matched to a gene: 2. The CDR3 is 15 amino acids. Authors' processing steps: Estimation of nucleated cell counts relied on the amplification of reference gene primers. Profiled with immunoSEQ multiplex PCR; TCRdb holds only in-frame clones, not every one. V and J calls and clone size come straight from that table; D and trimming were deduced from the DNA. There are approximately 180,000 clones in the sample; 89% occur only once, and under 2.5% lies in the top ten.

The sequence was collected from a woman between 35 and 50 years old with acute COVID-19. The source material was PBMCs or T cells enriched from blood (not recorded which). The chain couples TRBV11-2 to TRBJ1-6, with 9 nucleotides matching TRBD1. The CDR3 loop reads CASSLVTGGNSPLHF. The CDR3 nucleotides read TGTGCCAGCAGCTTAGTGACAGGGGGAAATTCACCCCTCCACTTT.